The next 10 T cell receptor beta chains were all read from a single sample in a study of cytomegalovirus exposure and HLA in healthy donors. The PCR was carried out with 60 Vbeta primers and 13 Jbeta primers. Clones were sequenced by immunoSEQ multiplex PCR, and TCRdb holds only the in-frame ones, with some missing. The repertoire holds 130,000 to 150,000 clones, with approximately 79% as singletons. Sequenced sample: PBMCs. The receptors shown here come from a woman between 50 and 59 years old in good health and CMV-seropositive.

V and J are TRBV15 and TRBJ1-2; possibly TRBD1 for D (6 bases). CDR3 length: 20 amino acids. V lost 0 bases and J lost 3, with 26 bases in between. CDR1 is LNHNV, CDR2 YYDKDF, per germline (reference sequence). The CDR3 region is CATSRDSNIVWQGSHYGYTF. The CDR3, as DNA: TGTGCCACCAGCAGAGATTCTAATATAGTGTGGCAGGGGAGCCACTATGGCTACACCTTC.

CDR3 sequence: CSGGTGRTYGYTF. In DNA, the CDR3 is TGCAGCGGTGGGACAGGGCGGACCTATGGCTACACCTTC. This chain connects TRBV29-1 to TRBJ1-2; 9 bases are shared with TRBD1. CDR1 and CDR2 (germline): SQVTM, ANQGSEA. The CDR3 extends over 13 amino acids. The V segment lost 7 bases and the J segment 4 bases; nucleotides outside the gene matches: 7. Full variable domain (remainder filled in from reference TRBV29-1 and TRBJ1-2): SAVISQKPSRDICQRGTSLTIQCQVDSQVTMMFWYRQQPGQSLTLIATANQGSEATYESGFVIDKFPISRPNLTFSTLTVSNMSPEDSSIYLCSGGTGRTYGYTFGSGTRLTVV.

The rearrangement links TRBV7-2 to TRBJ1-6; 8 nucleotides align to TRBD1. Germline values: CDR1 SGHTA, CDR2 FQGNSA. Trimming removed 2 bases from V and 7 bases from J; junction bases left unmatched: 4. The CDR3 consists of 15 residues. CDR3 DNA sequence: TGTGCCAGCAGCTTACGGACAGGGACGAATTCACCCCTCCACTTT. It encodes CASSLRTGTNSPLHF.

This chain links TRBV7-2 with TRBJ1-3, with D perhaps TRBD1 (5 bases). The V and J ends lost 1 base and 8 bases respectively, with 12 bases between them. Germline V gives CDR1 SGHTA, CDR2 FQGNSA. This CDR3 contains 14 residues. The CDR3 spells CASSLVPEGDTIYF. The CDR3, as DNA: TGTGCCAGCAGCTTAGTCCCCGAAGGGGACACCATATATTTT.

The chain joins TRBV5-1 to TRBJ1-3, with D possibly TRBD1 on 5 matching bases. V was clipped by 4 bases and J by 0 bases, with 11 bases between them. The CDR3 sequence is 15 residues long. Germline CDR1 and CDR2: SGHRS and YFSETQ. CDR3 region: CASSVDSNSGNTIYF. As DNA, the CDR3 is TGCGCCAGCAGCGTAGACAGTAACTCTGGAAACACCATATATTTT.

The chain joins TRBV6-1 to TRBJ2-7; 7 nucleotides line up with TRBD1. This CDR3 contains 15 residues. The germline CDR1 and CDR2 sequences are MNHNS and SASEGT. V lost 0 bases to trimming and J lost 4 bases; unmatched junction nucleotides: 6. CDR3 amino acids: CASSEAGQGVYEQYF. CDR3 bases: TGTGCCAGCAGTGAAGCGGGGCAGGGGGTGTACGAGCAGTACTTC.

The chain has TRBV5-6 and TRBJ1-1; TRBD1 agrees at 8 bases. The CDR3 spans 12 residues. The germline V gene encodes CDR1 SGHDT and CDR2 YYEEEE. V trimming: 4 bases; J trimming: 7 bases; junction bases outside the gene matches: 3. CDR3 region: CASSQTGGEAFF. CDR3 nucleotides: TGTGCCAGCAGCCAAACAGGGGGTGAAGCTTTCTTT.

This clone was seen a single time. At the DNA level, this CDR3 is encoded by other sequences in the same sample as well. The gene calls are TRBV5-1 and TRBJ2-3; a weak D match, TRBD1 (6 bases). The CDR3 covers 16 residues. Looked up from germline, CDR1 is SGHRS and CDR2 is YFSETQ. Trimming stripped 5 bases from V and 6 bases from J, with 22 bases between. In DNA form, the CDR3 reads TGCGCCAGCAGTCCCGGGTACGGACAGAACACGGATACGCAGTATTTT. This gives the protein CASSPGYGQNTDTQYF.

This clone was picked up a small number of times. The chain has TRBV9 and TRBJ2-5; 7 bases fit TRBD1. The CDR3 contains 15 residues. Per the germline V gene, CDR1 is SGDLS and CDR2 is YYNGEE. Losses at the gene ends were 3 bases for V and 7 bases for J; bases not matched to a gene: 12. This CDR3 is CASSDRDRLIGTQYF. CDR3 coding DNA: TGTGCCAGCAGCGACCGGGACAGACTAATTGGGACCCAGTACTTC.

The V call is TRBV28, the J call TRBJ2-5; 9 bases agree with TRBD2. Germline V gene sequence: CDR1 MDHEN, CDR2 SYDVKM. The CDR3 length is 15 residues. V trimming: 4 bases; J trimming: 5 bases; junction bases outside the gene matches: 8. CDR3 region: CASSSPGLAAETQYF. CDR3 nucleotides: TGTGCCAGCAGTTCTCCGGGACTAGCTGCGGAGACCCAGTACTTC.